This T cell receptor (beta chain) was sequenced in a study of T cell responses to AZD1222 COVID-19 vaccine. Looking at the study overall: Second-dose recipients at about 4 or about 12 weeks were treated as one pooled group. Findings of the study overall: Among those given AZD1222, only 5 to 7 were seropositive at baseline.

Turning to this clone: Its antigen is not known.

TCRdb's copy holds only in-frame clones and misses some; the assay was immunoSEQ multiplex PCR. The sample includes some 130,000 clones, roughly 89% of them seen just once. This CDR3 region has 16 residues. The V gene end was trimmed by 6 bases and the J gene end by 4 bases; junction bases not matched to a gene: 9. Germline CDR1 reads SGHVS; CDR2 reads FQNEAQ. The source of this sequence is an adult in good health. This sample comprised peripheral blood, obtained on day 0 of AZD1222 vaccination. The rearrangement uses TRBV7-8 and TRBJ2-1; TRBD1 aligns across 10 bases. CDR3 DNA: TGTGCCAGCAGACAAGCCCGGGACAGGGGATACAATGAGCAGTTCTTC. This encodes CASRQARDRGYNEQFF.